These T cell receptor beta chains were read from a single sample in a study of blood T cell repertoires in COVID-19. Clones were sequenced by immunoSEQ multiplex PCR, and TCRdb holds only the in-frame ones, with some missing. The sample includes approximately 22,000 clones, approximately 80% of them seen just once. Sequencing input: peripheral blood. The source is an elderly man with active or convalescent COVID-19. The conserved cysteine and the conserved F or W are not part of the CDR3 here. A D gene is named only where the DNA matches it firmly.

v_gene,j_gene,d_gene,CDR3aa
TRBV6-5,TRBJ2-1,-,ASRGPSVYNEQF
TRBV6-6,TRBJ2-7,TRBD2,ASSYSSGRAPHEQY
TRBV3-1/TRBV3-2,TRBJ1-5,TRBD1,ASSARQGATQH
TRBV5-1,TRBJ2-1,TRBD2,ASSLGSLAGVWSYNEQF
TRBV10-3,TRBJ1-1,-,AISDQGTEAF
TRBV5-5,TRBJ2-7,TRBD1,ASSGRGSGYEQY
TRBV24-1,TRBJ2-7,TRBD1,ATSDRTGAVEQY
TRBV6-1,TRBJ2-7,TRBD1,ASSDRDRGRAGNYEQY
TRBV10-2,TRBJ2-5,TRBD1,ASSGIPGTGAQETQY
TRBV19,TRBJ2-3,TRBD2,ASSMGGLDSTDTQY
TRBV4-3,TRBJ2-1,TRBD2,ASSQLAGASEQF
TRBV29-1,TRBJ1-3,-,SVAFGNTIY
TRBV10-1,TRBJ2-1,TRBD1,ASSGPGTGDPAGVSNEQF
TRBV2,TRBJ2-3,TRBD2,ASSVGEGLFSDTQY
TRBV27,TRBJ1-6,TRBD1,ASSFRTGNSPLH
TRBV19,TRBJ1-2,TRBD1,ASFPSDRAATYGYT
TRBV5-4,TRBJ2-7,-,ASSWGLGAVSYEQY